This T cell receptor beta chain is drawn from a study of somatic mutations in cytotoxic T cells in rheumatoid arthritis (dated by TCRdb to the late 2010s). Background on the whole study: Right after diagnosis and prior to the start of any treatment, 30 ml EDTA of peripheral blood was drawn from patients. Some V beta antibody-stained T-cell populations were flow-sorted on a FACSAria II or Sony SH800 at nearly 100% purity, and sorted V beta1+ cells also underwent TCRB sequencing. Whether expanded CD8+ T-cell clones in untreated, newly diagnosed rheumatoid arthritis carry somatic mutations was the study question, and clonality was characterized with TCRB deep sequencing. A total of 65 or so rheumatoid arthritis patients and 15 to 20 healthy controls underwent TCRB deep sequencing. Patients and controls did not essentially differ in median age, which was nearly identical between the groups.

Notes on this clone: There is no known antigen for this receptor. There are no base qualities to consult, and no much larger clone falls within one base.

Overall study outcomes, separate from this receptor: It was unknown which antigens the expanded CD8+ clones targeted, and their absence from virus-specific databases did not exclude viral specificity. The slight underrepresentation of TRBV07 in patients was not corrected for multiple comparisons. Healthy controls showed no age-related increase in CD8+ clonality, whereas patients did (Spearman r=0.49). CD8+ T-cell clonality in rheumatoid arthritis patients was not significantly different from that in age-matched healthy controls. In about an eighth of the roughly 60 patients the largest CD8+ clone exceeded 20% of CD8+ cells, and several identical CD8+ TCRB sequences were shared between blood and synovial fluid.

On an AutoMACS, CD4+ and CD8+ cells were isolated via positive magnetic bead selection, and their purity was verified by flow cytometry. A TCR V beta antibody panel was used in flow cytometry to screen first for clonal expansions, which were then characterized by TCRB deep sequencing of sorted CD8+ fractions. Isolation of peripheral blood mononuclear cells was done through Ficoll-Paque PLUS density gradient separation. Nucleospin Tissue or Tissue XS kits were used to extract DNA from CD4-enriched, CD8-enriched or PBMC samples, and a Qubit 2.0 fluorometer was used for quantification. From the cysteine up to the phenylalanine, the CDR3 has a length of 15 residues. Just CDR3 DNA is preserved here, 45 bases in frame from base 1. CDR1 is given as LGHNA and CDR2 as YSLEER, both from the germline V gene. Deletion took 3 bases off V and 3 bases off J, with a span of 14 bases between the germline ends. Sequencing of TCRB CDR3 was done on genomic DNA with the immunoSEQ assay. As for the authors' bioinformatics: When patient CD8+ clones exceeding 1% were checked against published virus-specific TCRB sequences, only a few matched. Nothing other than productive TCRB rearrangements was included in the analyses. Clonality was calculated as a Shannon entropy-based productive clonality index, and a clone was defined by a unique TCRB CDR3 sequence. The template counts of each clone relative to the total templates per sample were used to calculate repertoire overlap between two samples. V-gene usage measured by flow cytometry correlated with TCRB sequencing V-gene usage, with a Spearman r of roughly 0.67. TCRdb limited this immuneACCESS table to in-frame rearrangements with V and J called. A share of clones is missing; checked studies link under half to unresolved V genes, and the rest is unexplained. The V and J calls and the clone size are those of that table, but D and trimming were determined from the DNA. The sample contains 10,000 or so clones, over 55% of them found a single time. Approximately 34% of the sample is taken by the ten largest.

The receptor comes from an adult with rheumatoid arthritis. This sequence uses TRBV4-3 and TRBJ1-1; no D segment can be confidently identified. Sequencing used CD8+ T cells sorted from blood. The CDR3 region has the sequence CASSHDRLRDTEAFF. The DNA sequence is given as TGCGCCAGCAGCCACGACCGACTAAGGGACACTGAAGCTTTCTTT.